A selection of T cell receptor beta chains follows, all from one sample in a study of regulatory T cells in long-lasting Graves disease. TCRdb used MiXCR to reprocess the multiplex PCR reads, holding one entry per CDR3 protein. The sample shows a few hundred thousand distinct CDR3 sequences, 20% of them seen only once. The sample here was peripheral blood mononuclear cells (PBMCs), taken at new diagnosis, from a patient treated with antithyroid drugs. The receptor set was obtained from a female donor with Graves disease. The CDR3 runs from the conserved cysteine through the conserved F or W. The D gene is left open where the match is weak. Some rows mark clone size as missing; the rest say once, few, many or name a class of expanded clone.

CDR3nt	CDR3aa	abundance	len	v_gene	j_gene	d_gene
TGTGCCAGCAGTTTCGGCCAGGGGGATGCTGAGCAGTACTTC	CASSFGQGDAEQYF	many	14	TRBV12-3/TRBV12-4	TRBJ2-7	TRBD1
TGTGCCAGCAGCTTAGTCGGGACAGGGGGCGGGGAGACCCAGTACTTC	CASSLVGTGGGETQYF	once	16	TRBV7-2	TRBJ2-5	TRBD1
TGCGCCAGCAGTGAGGGGATAGCGGGTGCACAAGAGACCCAGTACTTC	CASSEGIAGAQETQYF	many	16	TRBV10-1	TRBJ2-5	TRBD2
TGTGCCAGCAGATTCCGGACAGCGAACACCGGGGAGCTGTTTTTT	CASRFRTANTGELFF	many	15	TRBV6-1	TRBJ2-2	-
TGTGCCAGCAGCTTTACTAGCCGAGGGACCCAGTACTTC	CASSFTSRGTQYF	many	13	TRBV11-2	TRBJ2-5	-
TGTGCCAGCAGCTTAACAGAGACCCAGTACTTC	CASSLTETQYF	many	11	TRBV7-9	TRBJ2-5	-
TGTGCCAGCTCACCAGCTAGCGGGGGGGCCACCTACAATGAGCAGTTCTTC	CASSPASGGATYNEQFF	many	17	TRBV18	TRBJ2-1	TRBD2
TGCGCCAGCGTTAGGACTAGTTTTACCTACGAGCAGTACTTC	CASVRTSFTYEQYF	-	14	TRBV10-2	TRBJ2-7	TRBD2
TGTGCCAGCAGCCAAGACGGGTGGGGCCAAGAGACCCAGTACTTC	CASSQDGWGQETQYF	few	15	TRBV4-2	TRBJ2-5	-
TGTGCCAGCAGCTTGACAGGGGTTGCTCAGCCCCAGCATTTT	CASSLTGVAQPQHF	many	14	TRBV7-2	TRBJ1-5	TRBD1
TGTGCCAGCACCGGGACACAGGGTAACACCGGGGAGCTGTTTTTT	CASTGTQGNTGELFF	few	15	TRBV25-1	TRBJ2-2	-
TGTGCCAGCAGTATTAGTAGCGGGAACACCGGGGAGCTGTTTTTT	CASSISSGNTGELFF	many	15	TRBV7-3	TRBJ2-2	-
TGCAGTGCCTACAGTGGTGACCACGGGGAGCAGTTCTTC	CSAYSGDHGEQFF	many	13	TRBV20-1	TRBJ2-1	-
TGTGCCAGCAGTTTCCCCATCATGACAGGGGGATTCACAGATACGCAGTATTTT	CASSFPIMTGGFTDTQYF	many	18	TRBV28	TRBJ2-3	TRBD1